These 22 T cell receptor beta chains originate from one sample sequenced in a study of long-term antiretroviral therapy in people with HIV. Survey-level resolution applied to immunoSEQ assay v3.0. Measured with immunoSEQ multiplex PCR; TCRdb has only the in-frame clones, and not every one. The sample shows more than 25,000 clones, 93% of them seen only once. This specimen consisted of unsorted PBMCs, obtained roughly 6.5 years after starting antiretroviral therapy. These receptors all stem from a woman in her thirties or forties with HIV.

For the CDR3, the DNA is TGCGCCAGCAGCTTGGAGGGGGGACCTCCTCTGAACACTGAAGCTTTCTTT. This translates into CASSLEGGPPLNTEAFF. The chain has TRBV5-1 and TRBJ1-1; D is possibly TRBD1 (6 bases). V was shortened by 0 bases and J by 0 bases, with 15 bases between the two germline ends. The germline gives CDR1 SGHRS, CDR2 YFSETQ. The CDR3 runs to 17 residues.

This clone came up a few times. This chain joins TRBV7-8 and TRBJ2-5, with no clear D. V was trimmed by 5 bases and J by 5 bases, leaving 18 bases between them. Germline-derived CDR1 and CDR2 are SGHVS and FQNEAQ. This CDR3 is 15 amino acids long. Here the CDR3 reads CASSLAFGPQETQYF. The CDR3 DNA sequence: TGTGCCAGCAGCCTCGCTTTTGGGCCCCAGGAGACCCAGTACTTC.

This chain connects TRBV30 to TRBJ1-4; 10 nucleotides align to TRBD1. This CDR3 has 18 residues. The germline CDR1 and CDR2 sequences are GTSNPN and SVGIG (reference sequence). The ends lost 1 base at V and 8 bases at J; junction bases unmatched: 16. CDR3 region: CAWSAHVGQGIGGEKLFF. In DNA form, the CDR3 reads TGTGCCTGGAGTGCACACGTGGGACAGGGGATTGGAGGAGAAAAACTGTTTTTT.

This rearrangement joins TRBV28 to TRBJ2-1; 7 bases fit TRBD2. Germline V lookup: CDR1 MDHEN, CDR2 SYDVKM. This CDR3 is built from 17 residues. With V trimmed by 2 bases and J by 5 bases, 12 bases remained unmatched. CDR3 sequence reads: CASSLEYLSGEDNEQFF. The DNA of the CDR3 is TGTGCCAGCAGTTTAGAATATTTGAGCGGGGAAGACAATGAGCAGTTCTTC.

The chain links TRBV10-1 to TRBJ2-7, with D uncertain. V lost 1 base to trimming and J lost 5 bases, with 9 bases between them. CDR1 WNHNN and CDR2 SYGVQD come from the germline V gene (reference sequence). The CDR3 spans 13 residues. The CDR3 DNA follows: TGCGCCAGCAGTGAGTACGGGCCCAACGAGCAGTACTTC. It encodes CASSEYGPNEQYF.

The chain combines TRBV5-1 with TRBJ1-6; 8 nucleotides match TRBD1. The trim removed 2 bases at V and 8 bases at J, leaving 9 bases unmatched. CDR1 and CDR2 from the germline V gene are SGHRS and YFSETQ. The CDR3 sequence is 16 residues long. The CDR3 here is CASSFQGTGSDSPLHF. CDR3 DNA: TGCGCCAGCAGCTTTCAAGGGACAGGATCGGATTCACCCCTCCACTTT.

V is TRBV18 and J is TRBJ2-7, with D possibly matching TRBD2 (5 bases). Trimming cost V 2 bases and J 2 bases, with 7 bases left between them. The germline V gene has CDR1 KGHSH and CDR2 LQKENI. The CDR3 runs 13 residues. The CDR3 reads CASSPTGTYEQYF. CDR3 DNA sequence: TGTGCCAGCTCACCAACGGGGACCTACGAGCAGTACTTC.

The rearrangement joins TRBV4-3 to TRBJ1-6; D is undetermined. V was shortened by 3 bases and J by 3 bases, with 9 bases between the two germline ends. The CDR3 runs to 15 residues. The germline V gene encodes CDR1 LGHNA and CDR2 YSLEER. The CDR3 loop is CASSQALNYNSPLHF. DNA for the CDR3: TGCGCCAGCAGCCAGGCCTTGAACTATAATTCACCCCTCCACTTT.

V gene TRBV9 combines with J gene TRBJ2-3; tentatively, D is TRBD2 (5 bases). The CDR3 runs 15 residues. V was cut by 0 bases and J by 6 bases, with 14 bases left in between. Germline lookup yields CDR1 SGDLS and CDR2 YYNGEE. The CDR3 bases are TGTGCCAGCAGCGTAGCTCCGTTAGCGCGGGATACGCAGTATTTT. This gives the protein CASSVAPLARDTQYF.

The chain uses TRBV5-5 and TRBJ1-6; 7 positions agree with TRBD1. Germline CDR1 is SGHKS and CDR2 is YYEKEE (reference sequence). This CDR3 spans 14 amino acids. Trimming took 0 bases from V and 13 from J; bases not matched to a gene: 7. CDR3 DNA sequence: TGTGCCAGCAGCTTGGAAGGGGGCACGGGCCCCCTCCACTTT. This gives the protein CASSLEGGTGPLHF.

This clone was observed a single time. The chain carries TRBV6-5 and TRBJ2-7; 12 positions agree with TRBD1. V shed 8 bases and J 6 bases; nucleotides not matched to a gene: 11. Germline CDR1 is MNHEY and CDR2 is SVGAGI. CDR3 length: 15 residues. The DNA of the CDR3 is TGTGCCAGCGCCCCACGGGGACAGGGGGCTGGCGAGCAGTACTTC. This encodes CASAPRGQGAGEQYF.

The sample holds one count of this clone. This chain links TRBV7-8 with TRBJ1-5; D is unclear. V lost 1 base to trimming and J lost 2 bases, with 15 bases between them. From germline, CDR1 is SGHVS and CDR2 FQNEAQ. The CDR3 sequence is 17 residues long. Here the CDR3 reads CASSLGRVPRGNQPQHF. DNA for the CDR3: TGTGCCAGCAGCTTAGGCCGGGTCCCTAGGGGCAATCAGCCCCAGCATTTT.

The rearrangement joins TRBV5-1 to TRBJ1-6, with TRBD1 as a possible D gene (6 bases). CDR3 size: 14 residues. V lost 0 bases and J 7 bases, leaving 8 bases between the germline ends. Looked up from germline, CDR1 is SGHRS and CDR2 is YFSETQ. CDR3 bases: TGCGCCAGCAGCTTGGAAGGGGGGAATTCACCCCTCCACTTT. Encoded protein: CASSLEGGNSPLHF.

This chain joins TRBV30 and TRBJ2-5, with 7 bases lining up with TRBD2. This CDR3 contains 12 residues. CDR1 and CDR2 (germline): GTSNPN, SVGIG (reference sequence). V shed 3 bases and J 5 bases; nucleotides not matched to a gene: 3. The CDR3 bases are TGTGCCTGGAGATGGGGAGGGGAGACCCAGTACTTC. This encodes CAWRWGGETQYF. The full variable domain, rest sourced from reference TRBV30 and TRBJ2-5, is SQTIHQWPATLVQPVGSPLSLECTVEGTSNPNLYWYRQAAGRGLQLLFYSVGIGQISSEVPQNLSASRPQDRQFILSSKKLLLSDSGFYLCAWRWGGETQYFGPGTRLLVL.

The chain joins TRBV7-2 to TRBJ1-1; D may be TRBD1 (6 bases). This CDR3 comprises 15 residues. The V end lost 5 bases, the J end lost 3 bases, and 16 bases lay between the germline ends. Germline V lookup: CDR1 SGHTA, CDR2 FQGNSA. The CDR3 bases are TGTGCCAGCAGCGCCGGCGGGCAGGGGTACACTGAAGCTTTCTTT. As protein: CASSAGGQGYTEAFF.

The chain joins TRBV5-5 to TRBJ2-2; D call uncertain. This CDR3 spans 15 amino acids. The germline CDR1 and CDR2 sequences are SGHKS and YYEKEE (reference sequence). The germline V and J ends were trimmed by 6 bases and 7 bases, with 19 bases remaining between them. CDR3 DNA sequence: TGTGCCAGCACCTGGACCCCCGCCGGCATCGGGGAGCTGTTTTTT. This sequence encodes CASTWTPAGIGELFF.

The CDR3 is CASSLAGASSGYTF. For the CDR3, the DNA is TGCGCCAGCAGCTTAGCGGGAGCTTCAAGTGGCTACACCTTC. The V call is TRBV5-1, the J call TRBJ1-2; D uncertain. The CDR3 loop spans 14 amino acids. CDR1 and CDR2 from the germline V gene are SGHRS and YFSETQ. V was clipped by 2 bases and J by 7 bases, with 15 bases between them.

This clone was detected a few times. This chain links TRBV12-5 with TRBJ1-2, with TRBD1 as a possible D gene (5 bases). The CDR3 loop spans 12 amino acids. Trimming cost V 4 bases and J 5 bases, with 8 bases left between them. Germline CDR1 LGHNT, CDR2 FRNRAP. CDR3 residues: CASGSAGYGYTF. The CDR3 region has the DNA TGTGCTAGTGGTTCGGCAGGGTATGGCTACACCTTC.

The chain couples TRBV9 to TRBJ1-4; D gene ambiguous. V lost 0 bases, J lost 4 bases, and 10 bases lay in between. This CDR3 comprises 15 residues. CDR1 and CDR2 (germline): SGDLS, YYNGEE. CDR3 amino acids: CASSVGAVDNEKLFF. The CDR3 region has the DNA TGTGCCAGCAGCGTAGGCGCGGTTGATAATGAAAAACTGTTTTTT.

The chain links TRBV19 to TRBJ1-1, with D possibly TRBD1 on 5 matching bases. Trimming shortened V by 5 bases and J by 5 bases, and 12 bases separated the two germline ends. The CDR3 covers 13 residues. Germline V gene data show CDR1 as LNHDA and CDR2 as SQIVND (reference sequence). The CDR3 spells CASSGGRGTEAFF. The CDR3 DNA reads TGTGCCAGTAGTGGTGGTAGGGGAACTGAAGCTTTCTTT.

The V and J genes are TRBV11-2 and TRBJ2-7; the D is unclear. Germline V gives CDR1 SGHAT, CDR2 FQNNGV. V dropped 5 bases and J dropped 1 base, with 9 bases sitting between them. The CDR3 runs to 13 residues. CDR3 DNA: TGTGCCAGCAGCACCTTCGGGTCCTACGAGCAGTACTTC. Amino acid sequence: CASSTFGSYEQYF. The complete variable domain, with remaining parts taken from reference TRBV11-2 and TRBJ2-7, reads EAGVAQSPRYKIIEKRQSVAFWCNPISGHATLYWYQQILGQGPKLLIQFQNNGVVDDSQLPKDRFSAERLKGVDSTLKIQPAKLEDSAVYLCASSTFGSYEQYFGPGTRLTVT.

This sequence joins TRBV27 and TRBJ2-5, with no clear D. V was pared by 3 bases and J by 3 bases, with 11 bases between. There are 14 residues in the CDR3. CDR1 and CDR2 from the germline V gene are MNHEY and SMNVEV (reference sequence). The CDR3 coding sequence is TGTGCCAGCAGTTTCAGTCCCGCTGAAGAGACCCAGTACTTC. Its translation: CASSFSPAEETQYF.